This T cell receptor (beta chain) originates from a study of blood T cell repertoires in COVID-19. This clone came up once. This CDR3 comprises 16 residues. Germline values: CDR1 SGHAT, CDR2 FQNNGV. The V segment lost 5 bases and the J segment 6 bases; nucleotides outside the gene matches: 6. As handled by the study authors: Nucleated cell counts were estimated from reference gene primer amplification. This table comes from immunoSEQ multiplex PCR, and its TCRdb copy is limited to in-frame clones, with some not included. That table furnishes V, J and clone size, whereas the DNA furnished D and trimming. The sample lists more than 150,000 clones; roughly 89% were seen once.

The sequenced sample consisted of peripheral blood. The chain carries TRBV11-2 and TRBJ2-1; 14 bases agree with TRBD2. This TCR was sampled from a man in his forties with acute or convalescent COVID-19. This CDR3 reads CASSAGTSGGRNEQFF. In DNA, the CDR3 is TGTGCCAGCAGCGCCGGGACTAGCGGGGGCCGCAATGAGCAGTTCTTC.